This T cell receptor beta chain was captured in a study of Ad26.COV2.S vaccination and SARS-CoV-2 variants (dated by TCRdb to the early 2020s). Context from the whole study: Donors in the vaccine arm were drawn from COV1001, a multicentre, randomized, double-blind, placebo-controlled phase I-IIa trial testing Ad26.COV2.S in healthy adults. Trial participants were randomized into five groups of five: low-dose or high-dose Ad26.COV2.S given once or twice, or placebo on both occasions. The TCR-sequenced set comprised roughly 30 samples: 19 Ad26.COV2.S vaccine recipients, 5 placebo recipients and 8 SARS-CoV-2 convalescent individuals. TCRbeta repertoire sequencing served as the tool for gauging how specific and how broad the SARS-CoV-2-reactive T cell receptors were following Ad26.COV2.S vaccination. Ad26.COV2.S was administered intramuscularly at 5 x 10^10 or 1 x 10^11 viral particles, either as a single shot or as two shots given 56 days apart. Investigators did not know the trial group allocation while performing experiments and assessing outcomes. The paper's findings and limits, for the study overall: The study was not powered for comparison of responses between vaccine doses or regimens. After vaccination, spike-specific CD8+ and CD4+ T cell responses were reported to show substantial breadth. It was noted by the authors that total T cell responses may have been underestimated by the TCR breadth and depth analyses. Higher spike-specific TCR breadth was observed in Ad26.COV2.S recipients than in placebo recipients (P = 0.0014). Vaccine and placebo recipients had similar non-spike TCR breadth, a finding consistent with the vaccine containing only spike.

The sample's treatment or condition label is to be understood as: roughly 20 received Ad26.COV2.S at low or high dose, single or two shots; about 5 received placebo; per-sample allocation not given. For vaccine and placebo recipients, repertoires were sequenced using samples collected on day 63 after the first injection. Between 29 July and 7 August 2020, Cohort 1b enrolled 25 adults aged 18-55 years at one site in Boston, USA. Ad26.COV2.S was a replication-incompetent adenovirus type 26 vector expressing a prefusion-stabilized SARS-CoV-2 spike protein from the original Wuhan strain. As for this clone: There is no known antigen for this receptor. Base qualities are missing; no much larger clone stands one base away.

CDR1 and CDR2, per the germline V gene, are SGHTA and FQGTGA. Including the terminal cysteine and phenylalanine, the CDR3 comprises 14 residues. Only the CDR3 part of the read is kept: 42 bases, read in frame from the first base. The V and J ends are trimmed by 3 bases and 6 bases, leaving 11 bases between them. The immunoSEQ Assay was used to sequence TCRbeta CDR3 regions. After extraction, genomic DNA underwent amplification by bias-controlled multiplex PCR, followed by high-throughput sequencing. The original pipeline was this. To quantify the absolute abundance of every unique TCRbeta CDR3 region, sequences were collapsed and filtered. Usable DNA was measured by amplifying reference genes present in all nucleated cells, and TCRbeta template counts were normalized to that usable DNA to estimate T cell fraction. Repertoire TCRs were annotated as SARS-CoV-2-specific by exact matching of V gene, CDR3 amino acid sequence and J gene to a known reactive TCR set. The reference SARS-CoV-2 TCR set came from MIRA and was filtered for enrichment in COVID-19-positive ImmuneCODE repertoires, removing public or cross-reactive TCRs. Based on the MIRA antigens, annotated TCRs were further analysed at the level of specific ORF or position within ORF. Breadth was defined as annotated unique rearrangements over total unique productive rearrangements; depth was the summed frequency of those rearrangements. Group comparisons of TCR breadth used two-sided Wilcoxon rank-sum tests. TCRdb's version of the immuneACCESS table is confined to in-frame rearrangements and falls short of the full clone set. An unresolved V gene accounts for under half of the shortfall where checked; the remainder is of unknown origin. V, J and clone size were drawn from that table, and D and trimming were deduced from the DNA. This sample is represented by 200,000 to 300,000 clones; 88% of them were singletons. Jointly, the top ten make up roughly a tenth of the sample.

The receptor's source is a person aged 18-60 years who received the Ad26.COV2.S COVID-19 vaccine or a placebo. The source was peripheral blood, collected in a trial of Ad26.COV2.S vaccine versus placebo. The receptor chain draws on TRBV7-3 and TRBJ2-2, with the D segment identity uncertain. CDR3 sequence: CASSFSPPAGELFF. The sequence in DNA is TGTGCCAGCAGCTTTTCCCCACCCGCCGGGGAGCTGTTTTTT.